This TCR beta chain emerged from a study of long-term antiretroviral therapy in people with HIV. Overall study results and limits: HIV repertoires had narrower CDR3 length ranges than controls. Following ART, diversity rose but still fell short of transplant donor controls. Information pertaining to ART adherence, viral resistance or therapeutic modifications was not obtained.

Trimming removed 4 bases at V and 5 bases at J, with 12 bases between. CDR3 size: 13 residues. The germline V gene has CDR1 MNHEY and CDR2 SVGAGI. Survey-level immunoSEQ v3.0 assays were run. The repertoire was sequenced with immunoSEQ multiplex PCR; TCRdb's copy has only in-frame clones and lacks some. The repertoire holds about 30,000 clones, with about nine tenths as singletons. As concerns this clone: The antigen remains undetermined.

This TCR was sampled from a man aged 45-65 years with HIV. The source material was unsorted PBMCs, sampled roughly 5 years before starting antiretroviral therapy. V gene TRBV6-5 combines with J gene TRBJ2-7; D unclear. This CDR3 reads CASSFSLVNEQYF. In DNA, the CDR3 is TGTGCCAGCAGTTTCTCGTTAGTTAACGAGCAGTACTTC.